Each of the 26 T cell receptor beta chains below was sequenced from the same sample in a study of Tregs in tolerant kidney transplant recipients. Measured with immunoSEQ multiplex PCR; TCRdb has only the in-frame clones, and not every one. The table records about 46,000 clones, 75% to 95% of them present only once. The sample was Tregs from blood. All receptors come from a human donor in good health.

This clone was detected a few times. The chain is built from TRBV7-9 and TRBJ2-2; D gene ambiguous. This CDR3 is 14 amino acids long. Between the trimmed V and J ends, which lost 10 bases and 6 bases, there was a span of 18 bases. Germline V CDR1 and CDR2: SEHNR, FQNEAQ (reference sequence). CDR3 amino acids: CATSDQPLAGELFF. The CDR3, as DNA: TGTGCCACTTCGGACCAACCCCTGGCCGGGGAGCTGTTTTTT.

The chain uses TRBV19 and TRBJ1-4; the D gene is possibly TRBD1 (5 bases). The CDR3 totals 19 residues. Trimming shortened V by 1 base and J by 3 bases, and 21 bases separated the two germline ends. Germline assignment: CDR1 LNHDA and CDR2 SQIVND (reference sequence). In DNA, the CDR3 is TGTGCCAGTAGTATAGGCGGGGCGCTCGGCCGAATGGCTAATGAAAAACTGTTTTTT. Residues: CASSIGGALGRMANEKLFF.

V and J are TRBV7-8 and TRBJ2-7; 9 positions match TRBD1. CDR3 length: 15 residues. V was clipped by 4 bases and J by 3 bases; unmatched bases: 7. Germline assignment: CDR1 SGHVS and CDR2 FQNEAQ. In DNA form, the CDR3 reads TGTGCCAGCAGCTCACAGGGGGCGTTGGTCTACGAGCAGTACTTC. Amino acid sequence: CASSSQGALVYEQYF.

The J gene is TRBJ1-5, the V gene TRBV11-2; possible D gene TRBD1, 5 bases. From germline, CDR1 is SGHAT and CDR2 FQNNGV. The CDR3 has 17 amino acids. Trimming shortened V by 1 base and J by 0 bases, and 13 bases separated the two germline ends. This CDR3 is CASSLGGTAYSNQPQHF. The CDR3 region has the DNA TGTGCCAGCAGCTTAGGTGGGACGGCCTATAGCAATCAGCCCCAGCATTTT. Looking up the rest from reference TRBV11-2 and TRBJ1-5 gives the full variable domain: EAGVAQSPRYKIIEKRQSVAFWCNPISGHATLYWYQQILGQGPKLLIQFQNNGVVDDSQLPKDRFSAERLKGVDSTLKIQPAKLEDSAVYLCASSLGGTAYSNQPQHFGDGTRLSIL.

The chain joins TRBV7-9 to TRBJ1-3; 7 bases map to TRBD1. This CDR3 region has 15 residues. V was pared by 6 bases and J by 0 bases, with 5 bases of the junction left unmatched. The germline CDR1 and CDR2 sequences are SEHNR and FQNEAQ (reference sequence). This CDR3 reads CASSLQGNSGNTIYF. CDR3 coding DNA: TGTGCCAGCAGTCTACAGGGGAACTCTGGAAACACCATATATTTT.

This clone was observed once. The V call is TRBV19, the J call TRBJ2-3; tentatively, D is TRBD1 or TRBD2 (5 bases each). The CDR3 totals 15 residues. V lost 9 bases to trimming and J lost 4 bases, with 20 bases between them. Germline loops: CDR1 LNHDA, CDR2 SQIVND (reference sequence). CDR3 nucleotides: TGTGCCAGCATATCCCGGGACCCCGGGGCAGATACGCAGTATTTT. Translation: CASISRDPGADTQYF.

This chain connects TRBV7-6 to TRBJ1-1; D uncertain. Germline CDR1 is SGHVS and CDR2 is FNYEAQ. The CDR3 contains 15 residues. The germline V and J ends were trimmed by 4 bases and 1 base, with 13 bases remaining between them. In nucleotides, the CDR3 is TGTGCCAGCAGCTCCACCGGAGGGTGGAACACTGAAGCTTTCTTT. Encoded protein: CASSSTGGWNTEAFF.

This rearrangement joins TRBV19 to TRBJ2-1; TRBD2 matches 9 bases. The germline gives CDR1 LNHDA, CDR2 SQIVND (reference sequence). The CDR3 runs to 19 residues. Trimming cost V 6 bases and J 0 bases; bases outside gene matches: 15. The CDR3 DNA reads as TGTGCCAGTAGCCCGAGACGCCGGATTAGCGGGAGCTCCTACAATGAGCAGTTCTTC. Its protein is CASSPRRRISGSSYNEQFF.

CDR3 in DNA: TGTGCCAGTAGTATAAGTAGCGGACTAATTCAAGAGACCCAGTACTTC. Encoded protein: CASSISSGLIQETQYF. The rearrangement uses TRBV19 and TRBJ2-5; possibly TRBD2 for D (6 bases). The ends were cut back, 2 bases at V and 2 bases at J, with 15 bases in the middle. Germline CDR1 LNHDA, CDR2 SQIVND (reference sequence). The CDR3 has 16 residues.

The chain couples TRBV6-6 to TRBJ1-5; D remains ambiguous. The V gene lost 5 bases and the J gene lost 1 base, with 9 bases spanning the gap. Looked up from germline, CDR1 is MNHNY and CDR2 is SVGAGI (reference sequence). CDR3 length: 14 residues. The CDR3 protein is CASSIGGSNQPQHF. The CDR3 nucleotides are TGTGCCAGCAGTATAGGAGGCAGCAATCAGCCCCAGCATTTT.

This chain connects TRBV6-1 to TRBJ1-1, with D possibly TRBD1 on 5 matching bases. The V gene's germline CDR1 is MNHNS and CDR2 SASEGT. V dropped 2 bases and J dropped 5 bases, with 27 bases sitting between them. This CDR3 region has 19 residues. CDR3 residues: CASSETIGAVTLRGTEAFF. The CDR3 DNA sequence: TGTGCCAGCAGTGAAACAATCGGGGCAGTTACACTTCGGGGGACTGAAGCTTTCTTT.

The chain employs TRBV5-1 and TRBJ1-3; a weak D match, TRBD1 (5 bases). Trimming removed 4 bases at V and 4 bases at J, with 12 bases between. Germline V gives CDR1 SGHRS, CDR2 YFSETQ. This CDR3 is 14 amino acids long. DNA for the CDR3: TGCGCCAGCAGCCGGGCGGGGCCGGGAAACACCATATATTTT. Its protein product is CASSRAGPGNTIYF.

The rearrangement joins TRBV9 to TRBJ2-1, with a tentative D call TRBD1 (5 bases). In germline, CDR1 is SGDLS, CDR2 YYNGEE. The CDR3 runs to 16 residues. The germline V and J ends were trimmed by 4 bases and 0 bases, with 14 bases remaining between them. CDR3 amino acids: CASSTRQLLSYNEQFF. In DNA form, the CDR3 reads TGTGCCAGCAGCACCCGACAGCTACTCTCCTACAATGAGCAGTTCTTC.

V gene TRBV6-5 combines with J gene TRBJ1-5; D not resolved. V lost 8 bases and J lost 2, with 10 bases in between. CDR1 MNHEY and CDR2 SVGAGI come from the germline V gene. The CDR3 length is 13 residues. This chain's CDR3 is CASRTRRNQPQHF. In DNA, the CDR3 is TGTGCCAGCCGAACCAGGCGCAATCAGCCCCAGCATTTT.

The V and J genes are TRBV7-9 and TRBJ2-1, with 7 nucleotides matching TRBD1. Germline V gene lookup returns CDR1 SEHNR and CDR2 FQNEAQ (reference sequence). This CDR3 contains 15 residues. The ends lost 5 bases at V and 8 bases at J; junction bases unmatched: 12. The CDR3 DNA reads TGTGCCAGCAGCCTCCGGGACAGAGGGGTACATGAGCAGTTCTTC. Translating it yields CASSLRDRGVHEQFF.

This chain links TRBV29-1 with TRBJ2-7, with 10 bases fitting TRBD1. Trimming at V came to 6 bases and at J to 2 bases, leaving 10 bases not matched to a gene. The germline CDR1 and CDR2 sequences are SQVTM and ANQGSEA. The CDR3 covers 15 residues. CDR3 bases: TGCAGCGTAGCCAACCGGGACAGGGGTACCTACGAGCAGTACTTC. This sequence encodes CSVANRDRGTYEQYF.

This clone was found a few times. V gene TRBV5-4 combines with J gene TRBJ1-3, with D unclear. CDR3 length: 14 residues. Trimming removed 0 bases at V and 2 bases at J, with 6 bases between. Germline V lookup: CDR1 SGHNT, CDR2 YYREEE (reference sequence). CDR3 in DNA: TGTGCCAGCAGCTTGGGGCAGGCTGGAAACACCATATATTTT. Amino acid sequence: CASSLGQAGNTIYF.

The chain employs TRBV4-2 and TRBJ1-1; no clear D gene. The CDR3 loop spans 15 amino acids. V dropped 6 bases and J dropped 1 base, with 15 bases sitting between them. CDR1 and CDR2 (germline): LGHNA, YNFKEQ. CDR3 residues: CASSVEAVWNTEAFF. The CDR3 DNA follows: TGTGCCAGCAGTGTTGAGGCGGTTTGGAACACTGAAGCTTTCTTT.

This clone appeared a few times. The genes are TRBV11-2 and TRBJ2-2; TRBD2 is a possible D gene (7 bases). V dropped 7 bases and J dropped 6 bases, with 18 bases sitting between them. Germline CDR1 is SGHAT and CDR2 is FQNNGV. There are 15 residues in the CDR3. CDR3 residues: CASTPPREGAGELFF. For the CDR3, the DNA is TGTGCCAGCACCCCCCCCAGGGAGGGGGCCGGGGAGCTGTTTTTT.

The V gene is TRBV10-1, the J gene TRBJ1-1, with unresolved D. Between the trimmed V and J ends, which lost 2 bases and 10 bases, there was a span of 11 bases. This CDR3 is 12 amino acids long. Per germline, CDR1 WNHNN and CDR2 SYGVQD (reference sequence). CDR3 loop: CASSETANAAFF. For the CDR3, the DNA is TGCGCCAGCAGTGAGACAGCTAATGCAGCTTTCTTT.

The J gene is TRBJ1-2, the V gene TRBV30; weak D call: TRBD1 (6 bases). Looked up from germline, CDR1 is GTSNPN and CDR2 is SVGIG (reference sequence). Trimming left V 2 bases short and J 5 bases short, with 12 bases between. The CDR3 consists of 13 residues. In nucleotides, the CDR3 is TGTGCCTGGAGTATACGGGGGGCTTATGGCTACACCTTC. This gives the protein CAWSIRGAYGYTF.

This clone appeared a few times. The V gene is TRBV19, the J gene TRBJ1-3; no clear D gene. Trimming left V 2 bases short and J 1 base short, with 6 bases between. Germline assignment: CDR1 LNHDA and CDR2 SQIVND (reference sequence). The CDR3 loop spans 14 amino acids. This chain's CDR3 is CASSILGSGNTIYF. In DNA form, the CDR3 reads TGTGCCAGTAGTATATTAGGGTCTGGAAACACCATATATTTT.

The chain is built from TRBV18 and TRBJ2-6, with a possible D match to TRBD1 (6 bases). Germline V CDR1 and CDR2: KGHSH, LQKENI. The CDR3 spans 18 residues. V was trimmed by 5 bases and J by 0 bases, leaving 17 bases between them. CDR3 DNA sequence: TGTGCCAGCTCAGCCATGCAGGGGAAAGGCTCTGGGGCCAACGTCCTGACTTTC. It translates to CASSAMQGKGSGANVLTF.

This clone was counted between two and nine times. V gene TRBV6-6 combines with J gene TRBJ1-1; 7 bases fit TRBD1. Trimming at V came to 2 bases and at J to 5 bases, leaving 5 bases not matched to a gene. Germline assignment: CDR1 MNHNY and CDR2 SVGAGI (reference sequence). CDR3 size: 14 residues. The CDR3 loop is CASSYNRGGTEAFF. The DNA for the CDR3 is TGTGCCAGCAGTTACAACAGGGGAGGTACTGAAGCTTTCTTT.

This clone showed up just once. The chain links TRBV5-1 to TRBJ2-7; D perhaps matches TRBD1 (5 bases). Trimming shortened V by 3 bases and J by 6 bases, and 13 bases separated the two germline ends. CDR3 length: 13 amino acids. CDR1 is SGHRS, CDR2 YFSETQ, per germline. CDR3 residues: CASSSHWQGEQYF. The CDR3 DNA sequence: TGCGCCAGCAGCTCGCACTGGCAGGGCGAGCAGTACTTC.

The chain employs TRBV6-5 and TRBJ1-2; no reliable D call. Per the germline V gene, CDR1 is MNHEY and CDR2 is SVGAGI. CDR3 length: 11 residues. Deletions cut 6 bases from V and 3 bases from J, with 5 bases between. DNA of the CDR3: TGTGCCAGCAGGAGCTACTATGGCTACACCTTC. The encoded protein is CASRSYYGYTF.